These T cell receptor beta chains were read from a single sample in a study of blood T cell repertoires in COVID-19. The table came from immunoSEQ multiplex PCR; TCRdb's copy has only in-frame clones and leaves some out. The data show 350,000 to 400,000 clones, with 75% to 90% seen just once and about 1% held by the top ten. Source material: PBMCs or T cells enriched from blood (not recorded which). The receptors shown here come from a man between 18 and 29 years old who had recovered from COVID-19. The conserved cysteine and the conserved F or W are not part of the CDR3 here. A D gene is named only where the DNA matches it firmly.

V	J	D	CDR3
TRBV18	TRBJ1-1	NA	ASLDTLNTEAF
TRBV7-2	TRBJ1-5	TRBD1	ASSLDYTGGRPQH
TRBV4-1	TRBJ2-7	NA	ASSQEVRYSYEQY
TRBV29-1	TRBJ2-1	TRBD2	SAKTRGGEGTFNNEQF
TRBV27	TRBJ1-2	TRBD1	ASSSDRAGYGYT
TRBV28	TRBJ1-1	TRBD1	ASAGTGTPAF
TRBV29-1	TRBJ2-1	TRBD2	SVEKGGTSGSNEQF
TRBV6-5	TRBJ2-2	TRBD2	ASSIAGLNTGELF
TRBV29-1	TRBJ1-2	NA	SVDSQGREYGYT
TRBV29-1	TRBJ1-2	NA	SAQTAGINYGYT
TRBV19	TRBJ2-7	TRBD2	ASSIGTSDYEQY
TRBV9	TRBJ1-3	TRBD1	ASSLGGTGSGNTIY
TRBV27	TRBJ2-1	NA	ASTGTAGDEQF
TRBV11-2	TRBJ2-1	NA	ASSLDGSYNEQF
TRBV12-3/TRBV12-4	TRBJ1-1	NA	ASRLGGNTEAF
TRBV6-5	TRBJ1-4	NA	ASRRDGVTNEKLF
TRBV7-3	TRBJ2-2	NA	ASSTTSTNTGELF
TRBV25-1	TRBJ1-1	NA	ASSVPGTSNEAF
TRBV18	TRBJ1-1	TRBD1	ASSIRQGTDTEAF
TRBV28	TRBJ2-2	NA	ASTPNAGGVTGELF
TRBV6-5	TRBJ1-1	TRBD1	ASSYSEQGHTEAF
TRBV12-5	TRBJ1-3	NA	ASGLVLRSGGNTIY
TRBV2	TRBJ2-7	TRBD1	ASRQDRASYEQY
TRBV21-1	TRBJ2-7	NA	ASSKSMLGSGRRYEQY
TRBV6-2/TRBV6-3	TRBJ2-5	TRBD2	ASSPVAGGAQETQY
TRBV14	TRBJ1-4	NA	ASSQGLGGGEKLF
TRBV4-2	TRBJ2-7	NA	ASSQKAEMDGNYEQY
TRBV2	TRBJ2-4	NA	ASSETRGRY
TRBV27	TRBJ1-5	NA	ASSSDAGDRNQPQH
TRBV27	TRBJ2-7	NA	ASSLSSGPFYEQY
TRBV5-4	TRBJ2-1	NA	ASSSRADSYNEQF
TRBV10-3	TRBJ2-5	NA	AISRLESETQY
TRBV29-1	TRBJ1-2	TRBD1	SVDPRTGPGYT
TRBV6-1	TRBJ1-5	TRBD1	ASSDRGSNQPQH
TRBV25-1	TRBJ1-2	NA	ASSESPGGGAGYT
TRBV9	TRBJ1-2	NA	ASSVGIASGNYGYT
TRBV28	TRBJ2-3	TRBD2	ASKAGGFFTDTQY
TRBV20-1	TRBJ1-3	NA	SAAPGNTIY
TRBV10-1	TRBJ2-1	TRBD1	ASSSGQGAGEQF
TRBV9	TRBJ2-2	NA	ASSAGTGLANTGELF
TRBV5-1	TRBJ1-6	NA	ASSRESSYNSPLH
TRBV10-2	TRBJ1-5	NA	ASGGGCPWQPQH
TRBV10-3	TRBJ1-5	TRBD1	AISESRDSWYSNQPQH
TRBV27	TRBJ1-2	NA	ASSLHFSDYGYT